This T cell receptor (beta chain) was observed in a study of blood T cell repertoires in COVID-19. The CDR3 loop spans 14 amino acids. Per the germline V gene, CDR1 is LGHDT and CDR2 is YNNKEL (reference sequence). Trimming cost V 5 bases and J 2 bases; bases outside gene matches: 5. TCRdb's copy holds only in-frame clones and misses some; the assay was immunoSEQ multiplex PCR. The sample lists about 76,000 clones, around 84% seen once, with 9.5% to 13% in the top ten. The chain is built from TRBV3-1 (or the pseudogene TRBV3-2) and TRBJ2-5; 7 bases agree with TRBD2. The TCR originated in a man in his fifties or sixties with COVID-19, enrolled during active disease. Sequenced: peripheral blood. CDR3 amino acids: CASSVRGGQETQYF. CDR3 DNA: TGTGCCAGCAGCGTACGCGGGGGACAAGAGACCCAGTACTTC.